This TCR beta chain stems from a study of cytomegalovirus exposure and HLA in healthy donors. Looking at the study overall: In an early release, HLA-typed donors contributed some 80 million unique TCR sequences.

The CDR3 runs to 15 residues. The germline V gene encodes CDR1 KGHSH and CDR2 LQKENI. V lost 3 bases and J 7 bases, leaving 19 bases between the germline ends. Study-wide points: Later analysis identified several of the most significant clusters that appeared linked to common viral pathogens. Later on, an analysis showed TCR association rates differing by HLA locus, with DRB1 the most and HLA-C the fewest. Reportedly, HLA-A and HLA-B alleles of most subjects were accurately predicted from TCR beta.

To note about this clone: Antigen specificity is unknown.

The PCR ran on 60 Vbeta and 13 Jbeta primers. Method: immunoSEQ multiplex PCR; TCRdb's copy keeps in-frame clones and lacks some. The sample shows about 270,000 clones, roughly 70% of them seen only once. The V gene is TRBV18, the J gene TRBJ2-7; weak D call: TRBD2 (5 bases). Sequenced sample: PBMCs. This receptor was obtained from a female donor in good health and CMV-seronegative. The CDR3 region is CASSPQKVGDGEQYF. As DNA, the CDR3 is TGTGCCAGCTCACCTCAGAAGGTGGGAGATGGGGAGCAGTACTTC.